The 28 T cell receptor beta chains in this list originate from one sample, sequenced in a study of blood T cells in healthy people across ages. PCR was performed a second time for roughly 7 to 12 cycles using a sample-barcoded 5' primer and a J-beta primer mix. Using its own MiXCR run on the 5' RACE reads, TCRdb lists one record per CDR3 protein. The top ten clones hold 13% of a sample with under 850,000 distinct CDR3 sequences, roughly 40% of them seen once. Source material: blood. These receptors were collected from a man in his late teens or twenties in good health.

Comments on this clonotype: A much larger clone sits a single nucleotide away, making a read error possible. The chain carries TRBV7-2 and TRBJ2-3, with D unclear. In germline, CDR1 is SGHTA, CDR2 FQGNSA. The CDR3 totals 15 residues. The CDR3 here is CASSLVGRSTETQYF. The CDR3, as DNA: TGTGCCAGCAGCTTAGTAGGCAGGAGCACAGAGACGCAGTATTTT.

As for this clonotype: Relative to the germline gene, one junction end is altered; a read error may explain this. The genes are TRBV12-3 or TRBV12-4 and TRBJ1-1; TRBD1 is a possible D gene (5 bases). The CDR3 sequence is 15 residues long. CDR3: CAGSFQITGNTEAFF. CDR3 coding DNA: TGTGCCGGCAGTTTCCAAATCACAGGGAACACTGAAGCTTTCTTT.

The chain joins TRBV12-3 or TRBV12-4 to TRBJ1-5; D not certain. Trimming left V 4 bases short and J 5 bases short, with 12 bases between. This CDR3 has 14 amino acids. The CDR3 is CASSSGANHQPQHF. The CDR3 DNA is TGTGCCAGCAGTTCCGGAGCGAACCATCAGCCCCAGCATTTT.

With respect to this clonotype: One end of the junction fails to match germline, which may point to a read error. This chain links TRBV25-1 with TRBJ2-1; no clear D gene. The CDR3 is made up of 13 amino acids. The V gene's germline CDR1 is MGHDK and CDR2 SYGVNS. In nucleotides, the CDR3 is TGTGTCAGCAGTGTGACCGGTGTGAGTGAGCAGTTCTTC. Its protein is CVSSVTGVSEQFF.

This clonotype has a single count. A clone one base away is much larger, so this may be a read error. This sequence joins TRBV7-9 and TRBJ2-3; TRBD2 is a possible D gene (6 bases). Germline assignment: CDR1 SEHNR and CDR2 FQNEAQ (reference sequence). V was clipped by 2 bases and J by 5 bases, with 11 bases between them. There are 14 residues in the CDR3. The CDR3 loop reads CASSLISGQDTQYF. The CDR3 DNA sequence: TGTGCCAGCAGCTTAATCAGCGGGCAAGATACGCAGTATTTT.

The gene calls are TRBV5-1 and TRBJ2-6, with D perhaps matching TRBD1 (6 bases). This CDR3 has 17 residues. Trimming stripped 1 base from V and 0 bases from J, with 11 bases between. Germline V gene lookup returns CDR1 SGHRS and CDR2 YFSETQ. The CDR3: CASSLNRESSGANVLTF. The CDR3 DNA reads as TGCGCCAGCAGCTTGAACAGGGAGAGCTCTGGGGCCAACGTCCTGACTTTC.

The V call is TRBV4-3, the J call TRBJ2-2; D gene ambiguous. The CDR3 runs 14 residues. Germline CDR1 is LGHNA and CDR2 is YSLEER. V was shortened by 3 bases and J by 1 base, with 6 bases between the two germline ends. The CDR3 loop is CASSQGRNTGELFF. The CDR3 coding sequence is TGCGCCAGCAGCCAGGGAAGGAACACCGGGGAGCTGTTTTTT.

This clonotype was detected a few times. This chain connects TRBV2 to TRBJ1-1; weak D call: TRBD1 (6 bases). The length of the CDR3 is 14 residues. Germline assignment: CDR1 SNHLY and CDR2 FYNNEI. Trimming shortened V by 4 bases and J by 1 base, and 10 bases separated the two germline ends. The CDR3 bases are TGTGCCAGCAGTGCGATACAGGGGAACACTGAAGCTTTCTTT. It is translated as CASSAIQGNTEAFF.

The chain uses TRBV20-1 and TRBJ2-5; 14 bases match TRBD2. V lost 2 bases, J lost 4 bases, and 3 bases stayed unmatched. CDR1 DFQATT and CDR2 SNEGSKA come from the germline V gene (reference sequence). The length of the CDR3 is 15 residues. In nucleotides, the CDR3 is TGCAGTGCTAGATCCGGGACTAGCGGGGGAGAGACCCAGTACTTC. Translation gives CSARSGTSGGETQYF.

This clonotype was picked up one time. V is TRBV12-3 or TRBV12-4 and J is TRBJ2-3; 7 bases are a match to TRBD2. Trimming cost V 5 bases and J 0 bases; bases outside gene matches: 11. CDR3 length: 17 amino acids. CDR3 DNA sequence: TGTGCCAGCAGTCCGCCAGACTTCGGGGGGAGCACAGATACGCAGTATTTT. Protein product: CASSPPDFGGSTDTQYF.

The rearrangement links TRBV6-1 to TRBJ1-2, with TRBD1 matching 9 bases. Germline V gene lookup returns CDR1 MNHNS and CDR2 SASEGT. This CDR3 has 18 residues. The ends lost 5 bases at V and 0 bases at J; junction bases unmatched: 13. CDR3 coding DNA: TGTGCCAGCAGTCAAAGTCCCGGGACAGGGACCCCTAACTATGGCTACACCTTC. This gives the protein CASSQSPGTGTPNYGYTF.

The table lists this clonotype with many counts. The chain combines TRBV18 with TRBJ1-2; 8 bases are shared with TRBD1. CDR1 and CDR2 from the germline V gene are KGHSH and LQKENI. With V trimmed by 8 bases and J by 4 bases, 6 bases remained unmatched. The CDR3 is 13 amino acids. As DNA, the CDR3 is TGTGCCAGCAGCAGGGACAGGTCCTATGGCTACACCTTC. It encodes CASSRDRSYGYTF.

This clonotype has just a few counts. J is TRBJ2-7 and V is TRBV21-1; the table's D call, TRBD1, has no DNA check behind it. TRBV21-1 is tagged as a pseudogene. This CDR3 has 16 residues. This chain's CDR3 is CASSKGPGTGNYEQYF. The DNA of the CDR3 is TGTGCCAGCAGCAAGGGACCTGGGACAGGGAACTACGAGCAGTACTTC.

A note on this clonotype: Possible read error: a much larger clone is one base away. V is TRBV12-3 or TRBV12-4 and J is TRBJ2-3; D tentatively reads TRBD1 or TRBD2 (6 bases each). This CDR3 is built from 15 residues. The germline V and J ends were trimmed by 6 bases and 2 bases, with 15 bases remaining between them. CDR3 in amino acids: CASSLGGTPTDTQYF. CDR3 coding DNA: TGTGCCAGCAGCCTAGGGGGGACACCCACAGATACGCAGTATTTT.

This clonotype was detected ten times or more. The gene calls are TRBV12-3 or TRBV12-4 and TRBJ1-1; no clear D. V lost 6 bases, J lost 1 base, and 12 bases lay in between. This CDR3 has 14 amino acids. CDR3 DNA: TGTGCCAGCAGCCCAGGAGGGCCGAACACTGAAGCTTTCTTT. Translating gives CASSPGGPNTEAFF.

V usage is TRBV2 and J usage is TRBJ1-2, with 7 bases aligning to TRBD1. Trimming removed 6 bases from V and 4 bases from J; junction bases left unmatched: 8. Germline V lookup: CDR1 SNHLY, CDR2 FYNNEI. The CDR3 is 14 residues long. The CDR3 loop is CASRADREAYGYTF. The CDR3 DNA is TGTGCCAGCAGGGCTGACAGGGAGGCCTATGGCTACACCTTC. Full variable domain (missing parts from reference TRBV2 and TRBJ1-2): EPEVTQTPSHQVTQMGQEVILRCVPISNHLYFYWYRQILGQKVEFLVSFYNNEISEKSEIFDDQFSVERPDGSNFTLKIRSTKLEDSAMYFCASRADREAYGYTFGSGTRLTVV.

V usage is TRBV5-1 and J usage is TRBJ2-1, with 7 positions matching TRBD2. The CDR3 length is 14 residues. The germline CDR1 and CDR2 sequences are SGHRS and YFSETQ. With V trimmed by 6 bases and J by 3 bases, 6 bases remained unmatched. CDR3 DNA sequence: TGCGCCAGCACCAGAAGCGGGGACTACAATGAGCAGTTCTTC. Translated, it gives CASTRSGDYNEQFF.

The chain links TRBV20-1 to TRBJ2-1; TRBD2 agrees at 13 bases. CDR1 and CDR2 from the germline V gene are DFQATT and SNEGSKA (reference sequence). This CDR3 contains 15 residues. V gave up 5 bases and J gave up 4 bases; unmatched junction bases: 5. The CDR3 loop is CSAPKTSGGYNEQFF. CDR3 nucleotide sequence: TGCAGTGCTCCCAAGACTAGCGGGGGGTACAATGAGCAGTTCTTC.

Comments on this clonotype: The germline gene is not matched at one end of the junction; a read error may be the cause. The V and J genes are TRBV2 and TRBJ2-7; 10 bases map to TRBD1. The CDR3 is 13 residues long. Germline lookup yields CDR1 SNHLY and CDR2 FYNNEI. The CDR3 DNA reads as TGTGCCAGCGGTGACAGGGGGCCCTACGAGCAGTACTTC. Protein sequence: CASGDRGPYEQYF.

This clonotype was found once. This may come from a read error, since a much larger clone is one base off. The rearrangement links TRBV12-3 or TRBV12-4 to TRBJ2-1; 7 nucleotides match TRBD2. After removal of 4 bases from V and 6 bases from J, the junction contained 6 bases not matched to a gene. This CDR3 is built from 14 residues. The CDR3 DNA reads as TGTGCCAGCAGTTCCCGAGCGGGGCCCAATGAGCAGTTCTTC. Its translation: CASSSRAGPNEQFF.

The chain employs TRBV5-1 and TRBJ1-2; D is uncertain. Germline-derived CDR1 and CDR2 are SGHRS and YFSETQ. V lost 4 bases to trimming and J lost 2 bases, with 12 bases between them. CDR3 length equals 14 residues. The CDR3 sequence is CASSVAPENYGYTF. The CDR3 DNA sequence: TGCGCCAGCAGCGTGGCTCCGGAGAACTATGGCTACACCTTC.

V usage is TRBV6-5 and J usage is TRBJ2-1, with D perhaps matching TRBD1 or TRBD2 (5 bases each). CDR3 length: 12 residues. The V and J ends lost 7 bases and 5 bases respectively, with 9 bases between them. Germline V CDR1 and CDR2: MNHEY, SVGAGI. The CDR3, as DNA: TGTGCCAGCATAAGGGACGACAATGAGCAGTTCTTC. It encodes CASIRDDNEQFF.

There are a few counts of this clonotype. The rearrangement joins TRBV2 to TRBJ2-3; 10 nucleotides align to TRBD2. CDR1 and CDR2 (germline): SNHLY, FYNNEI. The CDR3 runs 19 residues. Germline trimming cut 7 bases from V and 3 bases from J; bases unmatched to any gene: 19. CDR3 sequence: CASITPSGGAGVGTDTQYF. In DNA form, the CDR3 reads TGTGCCAGCATCACCCCAAGCGGGGGGGCCGGTGTTGGGACAGATACGCAGTATTTT. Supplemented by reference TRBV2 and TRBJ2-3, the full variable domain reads EPEVTQTPSHQVTQMGQEVILRCVPISNHLYFYWYRQILGQKVEFLVSFYNNEISEKSEIFDDQFSVERPDGSNFTLKIRSTKLEDSAMYFCASITPSGGAGVGTDTQYFGPGTRLTVL.

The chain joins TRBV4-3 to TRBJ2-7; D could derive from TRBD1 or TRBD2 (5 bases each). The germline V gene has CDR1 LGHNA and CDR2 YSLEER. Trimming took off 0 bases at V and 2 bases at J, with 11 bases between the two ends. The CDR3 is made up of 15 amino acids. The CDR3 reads CASSQDLRDPYEQYF. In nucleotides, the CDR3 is TGCGCCAGCAGCCAAGACCTCAGGGACCCCTACGAGCAGTACTTC.

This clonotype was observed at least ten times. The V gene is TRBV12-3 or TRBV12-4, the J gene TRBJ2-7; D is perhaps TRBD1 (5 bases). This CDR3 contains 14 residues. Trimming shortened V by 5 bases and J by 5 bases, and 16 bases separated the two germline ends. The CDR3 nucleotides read TGTGCCAGCAGTCGGACAAACCTATTCAACGAGCAGTACTTC. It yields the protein CASSRTNLFNEQYF.

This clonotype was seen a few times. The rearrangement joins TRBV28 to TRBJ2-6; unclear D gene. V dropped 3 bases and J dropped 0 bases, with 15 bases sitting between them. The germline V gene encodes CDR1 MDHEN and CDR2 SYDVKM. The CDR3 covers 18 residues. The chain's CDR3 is CASSFVLGRTSGANVLTF. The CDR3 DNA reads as TGTGCCAGCAGTTTTGTGCTCGGACGGACCTCTGGGGCCAACGTCCTGACTTTC.

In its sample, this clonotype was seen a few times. The CDR3 region has the DNA TGTGCCAGCAGCGGGATGGGACAGGGATACACAGATACGCAGTATTTT. Residues: CASSGMGQGYTDTQYF. The chain has TRBV9 and TRBJ2-3; 9 bases are shared with TRBD1. The CDR3 loop spans 16 amino acids. From germline, CDR1 is SGDLS and CDR2 YYNGEE. J was trimmed by 2 bases and V by 3 bases; bases with no gene match: 7.

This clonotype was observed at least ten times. As DNA, the CDR3 is TGTGCCAGCAGGCGACAGGCATCTAACTATGGCTACACCTTC. Residues: CASRRQASNYGYTF. This rearrangement joins TRBV28 to TRBJ1-2, with D possibly TRBD1 on 6 matching bases. Deletions cut 6 bases from V and 0 bases from J, with 11 bases between. Germline loops: CDR1 MDHEN, CDR2 SYDVKM. The CDR3 is 14 residues long.